This is a list of T cell receptor beta chains from one sample in a study of cytomegalovirus exposure and HLA in healthy donors. TCRdb keeps only in-frame clones here, not all; method: immunoSEQ multiplex PCR. The profile shows approximately 170,000 clones, about 85% of them singletons. The sample consisted of PBMCs. The receptors shown here come from a man aged 18 to 35 in good health and CMV-seropositive. Both conserved end residues are part of each CDR3. The size of a clone is reported for some rows only, either as once, few or many, or as a class for expanded clones.

clone size,V gene,CDR3 protein
NA,TRBV6-1,CASSGRQGVKGDTQYF
NA,TRBV2,CASSEVNGGEETQYF
NA,TRBV6-5,CASSYSGLAAHNEQFF
once,TRBV6-1,CASQKPGFGSYGYTF
NA,TRBV28,CASSLDQQGDEQFF
NA,TRBV7-2,CASSTTSGGAETQYF
NA,TRBV5-8,CASSSTVEGEKLFF
NA,TRBV5-6,CASSFGLVTEAFF
NA,TRBV11-3,CASSLEGTGTGNTIYF
NA,TRBV9,CASSVEPGPPGANTEAFF
once,TRBV6-5,CASSYSGSLSYEQYF
NA,TRBV5-1,CASSPAGGETQYF
NA,TRBV5-1,CASSLASSGSADTQYF
few,TRBV29-1,CSVEEGTGEDTEAFF
once,TRBV5-4,CASSLARETQYF
NA,TRBV19,CASSHYGTRETYEQYF
NA,TRBV7-3,CASSPSGAGPYNEQFF
many,TRBV27,CASSPGTTNNEQFF
NA,TRBV2,CASIGGGLEKLFF
NA,TRBV29-1,CSVELLDRGSYEQYF
NA,TRBV10-2,CASSDSQGLGEQFF
few,TRBV4-2,CASSQGGQGGYSPLHF
NA,TRBV28,CASRFRTGGPLRPDTQYF
NA,TRBV5-4,CASSLGQSHEQYF
NA,TRBV18,CASSLSGGTTEAFF
NA,TRBV27,CASSLSGSNQPQHF
NA,TRBV28,CASSLTGDKDTEAFF
NA,TRBV30,CAAEEDSKTQYF
NA,TRBV11-3,CASSLRGGLDTQYF